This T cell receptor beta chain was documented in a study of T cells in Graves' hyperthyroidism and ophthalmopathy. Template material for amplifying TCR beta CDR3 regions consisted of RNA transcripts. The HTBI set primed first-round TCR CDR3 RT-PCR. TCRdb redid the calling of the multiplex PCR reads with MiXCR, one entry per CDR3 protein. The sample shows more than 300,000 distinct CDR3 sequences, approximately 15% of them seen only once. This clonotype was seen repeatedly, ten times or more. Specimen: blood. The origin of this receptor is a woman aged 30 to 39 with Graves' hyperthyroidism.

The CDR3 reads CASRQGEMNTEAFF. The DNA of the CDR3 is TGTGCCAGCAGACAGGGGGAAATGAACACTGAAGCTTTCTTT. The chain carries TRBV12-3 or TRBV12-4 and TRBJ1-1; 8 bases align to TRBD1. This CDR3 is 14 amino acids long. The junction had 3 bases not matched to a gene; V was cut back by 6 bases and J by 0 bases.